This T cell receptor (beta chain) was captured in a study of cytomegalovirus exposure and HLA in healthy donors. Donors were drawn from the approximately 110-subject validation cohort, separate from the roughly 700-subject first cohort. Points on this clone: The antigen is unknown.

The data were produced by immunoSEQ multiplex PCR, yet TCRdb's version contains in-frame clones alone and is incomplete. In the table there are 300,000 to 350,000 clones, 88% of which are singletons. Regarding the study as a whole: Researchers counted around 150 TCR beta chains as cytomegalovirus-associated. Three CMV-associated chains were confirmed in vitro to be specific for CMV antigens.

From germline, CDR1 is LNHDA and CDR2 SQIVND (reference sequence). V lost 10 bases and J lost 2, with 12 bases in between. The CDR3 is 12 residues long. The gene calls are TRBV19 and TRBJ2-7; D might be TRBD1 (6 bases). The TCR comes from a young man in good health and CMV-seronegative. Source material: PBMCs. CDR3 in amino acids: CATQRDTYEQYF. The CDR3 nucleotides read TGTGCCACTCAACGGGACACCTACGAGCAGTACTTC.